This T cell receptor (beta chain) was identified in a study of T cells in Graves' hyperthyroidism and ophthalmopathy. The study's findings and limits: A median 6.5 months before onset, the model predicted ophthalmopathy.

Concerning this clonotype itself: What it recognizes is unknown.

Germline CDR1 and CDR2: SGHTA and FQGNSA. The CDR3 is made up of 15 amino acids. V lost 2 bases and J 4 bases, leaving 11 bases between the germline ends. Amplification targeted TCR beta CDR3 regions from RNA transcripts. An initial round of RT-PCR targeting the TCR CDR3 relied on the HTBI primer set. TCRdb re-analysed the multiplex PCR reads in MiXCR, keeping a single row per CDR3 protein. The table includes hundreds of thousands of distinct CDR3 sequences, 35% to 40% detected once. No progression to ophthalmopathy during 18 months of follow-up defined stable disease. Patients aged 18 to 65 had newly diagnosed hyperthyroidism lasting under 2 months.

This clonotype originated in a man aged 18 to 30 with Graves' hyperthyroidism. This sequence joins TRBV7-2 and TRBJ2-2; perhaps TRBD2 as D (5 bases). Sequenced input: blood. CDR3 in amino acids: CASSLTPGSTGELFF. The DNA for the CDR3 is TGTGCCAGCAGCTTAACCCCGGGGAGCACCGGGGAGCTGTTTTTT. The whole variable domain, filled in from reference TRBV7-2 and TRBJ2-2, reads GAGVSQSPSNKVTEKGKDVELRCDPISGHTALYWYRQSLGQGLEFLIYFQGNSAPDKSGLPSDRFSAERTGGSVSTLTIQRTQQEDSAVYLCASSLTPGSTGELFFGEGSRLTVL.